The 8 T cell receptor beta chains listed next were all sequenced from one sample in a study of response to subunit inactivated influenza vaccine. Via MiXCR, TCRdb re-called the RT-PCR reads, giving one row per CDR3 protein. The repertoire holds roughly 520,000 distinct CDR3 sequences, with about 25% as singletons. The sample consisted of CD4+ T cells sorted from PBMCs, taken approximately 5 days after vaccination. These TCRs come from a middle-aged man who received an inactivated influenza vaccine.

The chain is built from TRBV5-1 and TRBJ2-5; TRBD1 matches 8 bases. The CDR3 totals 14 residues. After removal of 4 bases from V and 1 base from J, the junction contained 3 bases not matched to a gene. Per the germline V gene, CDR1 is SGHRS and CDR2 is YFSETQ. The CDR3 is CASSGTGLQETQYF. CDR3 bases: TGCGCCAGCAGCGGGACAGGACTCCAAGAGACCCAGTACTTC. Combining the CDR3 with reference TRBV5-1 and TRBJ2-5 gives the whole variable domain KAGVTQTPRYLIKTRGQQVTLSCSPISGHRSVSWYQQTPGQGLQFLFEYFSETQRNKGNFPGRFSGRQFSNSRSEMNVSTLELGDSALYLCASSGTGLQETQYFGPGTRLLVL.

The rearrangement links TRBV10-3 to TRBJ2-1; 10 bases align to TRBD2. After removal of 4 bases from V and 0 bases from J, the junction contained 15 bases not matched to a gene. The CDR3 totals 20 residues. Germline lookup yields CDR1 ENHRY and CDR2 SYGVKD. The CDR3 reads CAISGRTSGVESPSYNEQFF. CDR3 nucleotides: TGTGCCATCAGTGGGAGGACTAGCGGAGTCGAGTCACCCTCCTACAATGAGCAGTTCTTC.

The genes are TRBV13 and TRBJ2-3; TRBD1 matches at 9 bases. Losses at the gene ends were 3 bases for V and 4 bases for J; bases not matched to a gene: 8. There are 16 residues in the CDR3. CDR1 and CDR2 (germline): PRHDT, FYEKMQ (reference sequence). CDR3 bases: TGTGCCAGCAGCTTCAGGGGGACAGGGTTGGCAGATACGCAGTATTTT. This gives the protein CASSFRGTGLADTQYF.

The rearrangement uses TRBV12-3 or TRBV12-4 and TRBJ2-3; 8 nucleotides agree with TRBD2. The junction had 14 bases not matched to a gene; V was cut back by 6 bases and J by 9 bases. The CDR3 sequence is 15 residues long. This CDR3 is CASRVPSGLGATQYF. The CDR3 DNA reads TGTGCCAGCAGAGTACCTAGCGGGCTGGGAGCCACGCAGTATTTT.

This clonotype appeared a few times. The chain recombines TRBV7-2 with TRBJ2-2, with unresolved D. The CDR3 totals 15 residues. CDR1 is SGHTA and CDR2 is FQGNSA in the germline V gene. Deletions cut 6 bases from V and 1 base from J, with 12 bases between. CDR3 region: CASSLSTVNTGELFF. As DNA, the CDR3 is TGTGCCAGCAGTTTGTCGACTGTGAACACCGGGGAGCTGTTTTTT.

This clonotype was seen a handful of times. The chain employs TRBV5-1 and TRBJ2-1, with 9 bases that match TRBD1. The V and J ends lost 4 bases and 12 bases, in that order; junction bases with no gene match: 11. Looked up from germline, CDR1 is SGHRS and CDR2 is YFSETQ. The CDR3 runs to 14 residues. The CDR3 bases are TGCGCCAGCAGCGCTGGGACAGGGTCCATCGTGCAGTTCTTC. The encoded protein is CASSAGTGSIVQFF.

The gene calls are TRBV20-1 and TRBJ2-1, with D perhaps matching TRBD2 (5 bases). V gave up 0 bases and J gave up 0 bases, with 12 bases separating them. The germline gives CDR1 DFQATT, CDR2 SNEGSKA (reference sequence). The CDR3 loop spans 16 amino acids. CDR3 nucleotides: TGCAGTGCTAGAGATCTGCAGCGGAGCTCCTACAATGAGCAGTTCTTC. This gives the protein CSARDLQRSSYNEQFF.

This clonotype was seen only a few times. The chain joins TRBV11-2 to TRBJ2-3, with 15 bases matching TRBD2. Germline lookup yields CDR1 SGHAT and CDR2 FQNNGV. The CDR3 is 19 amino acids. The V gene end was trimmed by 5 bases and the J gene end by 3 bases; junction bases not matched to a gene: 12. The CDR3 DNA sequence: TGTGCCAGCAGCCCACAGGGACTAGCGGGAGGAGGGGGAACAGATACGCAGTATTTT. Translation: CASSPQGLAGGGGTDTQYF. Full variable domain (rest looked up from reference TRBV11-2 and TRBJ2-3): EAGVAQSPRYKIIEKRQSVAFWCNPISGHATLYWYQQILGQGPKLLIQFQNNGVVDDSQLPKDRFSAERLKGVDSTLKIQPAKLEDSAVYLCASSPQGLAGGGGTDTQYFGPGTRLTVL.